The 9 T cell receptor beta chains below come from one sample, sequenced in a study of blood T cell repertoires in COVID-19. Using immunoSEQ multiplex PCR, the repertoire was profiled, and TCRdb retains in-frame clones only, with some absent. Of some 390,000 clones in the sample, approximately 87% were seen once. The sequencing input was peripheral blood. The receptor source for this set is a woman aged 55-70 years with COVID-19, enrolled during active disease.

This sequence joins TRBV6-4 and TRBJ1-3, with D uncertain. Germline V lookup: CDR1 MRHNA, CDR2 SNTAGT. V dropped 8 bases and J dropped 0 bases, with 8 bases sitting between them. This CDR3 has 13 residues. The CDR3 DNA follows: TGTGCCAGCTCCCTGAGCTCTGGAAACACCATATATTTT. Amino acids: CASSLSSGNTIYF.

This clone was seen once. The CDR3 sequence is CASSGFGTGVPGANVLTF. CDR3 in DNA: TGTGCCAGCAGCGGATTCGGGACAGGGGTCCCTGGGGCCAACGTCCTGACTTTC. The J gene is TRBJ2-6, the V gene TRBV7-6; 10 nucleotides line up with TRBD1. V was clipped by 5 bases and J by 2 bases; unmatched bases: 9. The V gene's germline CDR1 is SGHVS and CDR2 FNYEAQ. The CDR3 is made up of 18 amino acids.

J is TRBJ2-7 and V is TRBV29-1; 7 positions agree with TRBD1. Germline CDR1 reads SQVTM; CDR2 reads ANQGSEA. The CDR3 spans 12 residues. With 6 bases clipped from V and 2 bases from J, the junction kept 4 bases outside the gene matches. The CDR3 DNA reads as TGCAGCGTGAAGGGACAGACCTACGAGCAGTACTTC. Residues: CSVKGQTYEQYF.

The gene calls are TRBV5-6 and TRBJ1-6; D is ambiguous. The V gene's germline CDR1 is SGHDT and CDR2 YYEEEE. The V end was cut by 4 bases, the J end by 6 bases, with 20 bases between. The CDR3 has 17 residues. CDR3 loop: CASSAEATDLFNSPLHF. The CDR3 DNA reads TGTGCCAGCAGCGCGGAGGCGACGGACCTTTTTAATTCACCCCTCCACTTT.

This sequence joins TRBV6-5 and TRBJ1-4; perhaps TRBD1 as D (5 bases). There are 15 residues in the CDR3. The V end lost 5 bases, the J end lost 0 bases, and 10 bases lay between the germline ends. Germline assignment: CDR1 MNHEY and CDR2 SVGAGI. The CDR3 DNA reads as TGTGCCAGCAGTCATGGACACGCAACTAATGAAAAACTGTTTTTT. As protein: CASSHGHATNEKLFF.

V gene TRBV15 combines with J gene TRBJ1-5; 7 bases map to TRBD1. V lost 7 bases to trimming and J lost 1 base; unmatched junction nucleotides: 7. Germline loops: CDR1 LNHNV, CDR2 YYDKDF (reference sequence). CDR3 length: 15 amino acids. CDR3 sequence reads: CATKPGQSSNQPQHF. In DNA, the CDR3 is TGTGCCACCAAACCGGGACAGTCAAGCAATCAGCCCCAGCATTTT.

The CDR3 region has the DNA TGTGCCAGCAGTTACACGGGACAGGGGGCCGAGCAGTACTTC. This sequence encodes CASSYTGQGAEQYF. This rearrangement joins TRBV6-5 to TRBJ2-7; the match to TRBD1 covers 12 bases. Germline CDR1 reads MNHEY; CDR2 reads SVGAGI. The ends lost 2 bases at V and 6 bases at J; junction bases unmatched: 2. The CDR3 has 14 amino acids.

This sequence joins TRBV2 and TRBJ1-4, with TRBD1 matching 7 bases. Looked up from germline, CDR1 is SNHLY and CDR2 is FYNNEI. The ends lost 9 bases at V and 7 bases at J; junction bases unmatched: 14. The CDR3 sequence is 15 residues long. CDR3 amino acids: CASHNRGPDFEKLFF. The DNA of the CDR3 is TGTGCCAGTCATAACAGGGGCCCGGATTTTGAAAAACTGTTTTTT.

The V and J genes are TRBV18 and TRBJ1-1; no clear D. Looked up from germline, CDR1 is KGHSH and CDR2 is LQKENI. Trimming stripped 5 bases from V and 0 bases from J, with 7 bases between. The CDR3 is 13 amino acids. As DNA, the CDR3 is TGTGCCAGCTCAGGGGAGGTGAACACTGAAGCTTTCTTT. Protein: CASSGEVNTEAFF.